The T cell receptor (beta chain) under discussion was sequenced for a study of technical replicates of blood from a few donors. Data came from immunoSEQ multiplex PCR; TCRdb stores just in-frame clones and leaves some out. The profile shows under 85,000 clones, roughly 97% of them singletons. CDR3 length: 15 residues. Germline lookup yields CDR1 MNHEY and CDR2 SVGAGI. V lost 2 bases and J lost 3, with 13 bases in between. The chain employs TRBV6-5 and TRBJ1-1; possibly TRBD1 for D (5 bases). This TCR derives from a human donor in good health. Sequenced sample: T cells isolated from PBMCs. CDR3 loop: CASSYRPGGHTEAFF. In DNA form, the CDR3 reads TGTGCCAGCAGTTACCGCCCGGGGGGACACACTGAAGCTTTCTTT.